Listed here are 9 T cell receptor beta chains from one sample, sequenced in a study of spatial heterogeneity in lung cancer. Findings and limits, study-wide: Tumor mutation count correlated with how many alpha and beta TCRs expanded intratumorally.

These receptors are not linked to any known antigen. Documented time point: sample taken at primary tumor resection. Using its own MiXCR run on the 5' RACE reads, TCRdb lists one record per CDR3 protein. Of 20,000 to 25,000 distinct CDR3 sequences in the sample, more than 4.5% were seen once. Sequenced material: lung tumor tissue, taken at surgery. The receptors were gathered from a male donor with early-stage non-small cell lung cancer.

This clonotype was recorded at least ten times. This chain joins TRBV19 and TRBJ2-7, with 9 bases identical to TRBD1. The V gene's germline CDR1 is LNHDA and CDR2 SQIVND (reference sequence). The J segment lost 2 bases and the V segment lost 7 bases, leaving 9 bases of the junction unmatched. The CDR3 runs 15 residues. The CDR3 sequence: CASTTTGGPTYEQYF. For the CDR3, the DNA is TGTGCCAGTACCACTACAGGGGGCCCTACCTACGAGCAGTACTTC.

The sample holds many counts of this clonotype. V gene TRBV7-2 combines with J gene TRBJ1-6; TRBD1 agrees at 7 bases. The germline V gene has CDR1 SGHTA and CDR2 FQGNSA. The V segment lost 1 base and the J segment 6 bases; nucleotides outside the gene matches: 9. This CDR3 region has 17 residues. The CDR3 loop is CASSLDLWDSVNSPLHF. The CDR3 DNA is TGTGCCAGCAGCTTAGACCTTTGGGACAGCGTTAATTCACCCCTCCACTTT.

This clonotype has at least ten counts. V gene TRBV19 combines with J gene TRBJ1-2; D remains ambiguous. The CDR3 covers 12 residues. Germline V CDR1 and CDR2: LNHDA, SQIVND (reference sequence). V shed 7 bases and J shed 6 bases, with 12 bases lying between them. The CDR3 bases are TGTGCCAGTACCAATACCATGCATGGCTACACCTTC. As protein: CASTNTMHGYTF.

In its sample, this clonotype was seen many times. V usage is TRBV2 and J usage is TRBJ1-4; D possibly corresponds to TRBD1 (5 bases). The V gene's germline CDR1 is SNHLY and CDR2 FYNNEI. CDR3 length equals 13 residues. Trimming pared 3 bases from V and 10 bases from J, leaving 12 bases between. CDR3 region: CASSEEGVGKLFF. Here the CDR3 DNA reads TGTGCCAGCAGTGAGGAAGGGGTAGGAAAACTGTTTTTT.

This clonotype has a count of ten or more. The rearrangement links TRBV7-9 to TRBJ2-3; D not resolved. V was shortened by 4 bases and J by 9 bases, with 11 bases between the two germline ends. Germline V gene lookup returns CDR1 SEHNR and CDR2 FQNEAQ (reference sequence). The CDR3 sequence is 12 residues long. CDR3 DNA: TGTGCCAGCAGCTCGCGCATTGCGACGCAGTATTTT. Protein product: CASSSRIATQYF. The full variable domain, in which reference TRBV7-9 and TRBJ2-3 provide the parts outside the CDR3, is DTGVSQNPRHKITKRGQNVTFRCDPISEHNRLYWYRQTLGQGPEFLTYFQNEAQLEKSRLLSDRFSAERPKGSFSTLEIQRTEQGDSAMYLCASSSRIATQYFGPGTRLTVL.

This clonotype was observed many times. The chain combines TRBV30 with TRBJ1-6; D unclear. V was pared by 0 bases and J by 9 bases, with 6 bases between. This CDR3 spans 12 amino acids. CDR1 and CDR2 from the germline V gene are GTSNPN and SVGIG (reference sequence). For the CDR3, the DNA is TGTGCCTGGAGTGTGAGGGTTTCACCCCTCCACTTT. It specifies CAWSVRVSPLHF.

V and J are TRBV7-2 and TRBJ2-3; TRBD2 might be the D (6 bases). Trimming stripped 0 bases from V and 2 bases from J, with 9 bases between. The CDR3 runs 15 residues. In germline, CDR1 is SGHTA, CDR2 FQGNSA. The CDR3 protein is CASSLAGGDTDTQYF. The CDR3 DNA is TGTGCCAGCAGCTTAGCGGGAGGTGACACAGATACGCAGTATTTT.

Many counts were recorded for this clonotype. This chain joins TRBV28 and TRBJ1-3, with unresolved D. Deletions cut 5 bases from V and 0 bases from J, with 17 bases between. The CDR3 consists of 17 residues. Germline V lookup: CDR1 MDHEN, CDR2 SYDVKM. Here the CDR3 DNA reads TGTGCCAGCAGTCCCACTCCCCGCTCAATCTCTGGAAACACCATATATTTT. Its protein is CASSPTPRSISGNTIYF. Full variable domain (remainder filled in from reference TRBV28 and TRBJ1-3): DVKVTQSSRYLVKRTGEKVFLECVQDMDHENMFWYRQDPGLGLRLIYFSYDVKMKEKGDIPEGYSVSREKKERFSLILESASTNQTSMYLCASSPTPRSISGNTIYFGEGSWLTVV.

Notes on this clonotype: One junction end does not reproduce the germline sequence, and a read error may be involved. The chain uses TRBV18 and TRBJ1-4; D not certain. The V gene's germline CDR1 is KGHSH and CDR2 LQKENI. The CDR3 runs to 14 residues. The chain's CDR3 is CASSGTGNNEKLYF. The CDR3 DNA follows: TGTGCCAGCTCCGGCACGGGAAATAATGAAAAACTGTATTTT.